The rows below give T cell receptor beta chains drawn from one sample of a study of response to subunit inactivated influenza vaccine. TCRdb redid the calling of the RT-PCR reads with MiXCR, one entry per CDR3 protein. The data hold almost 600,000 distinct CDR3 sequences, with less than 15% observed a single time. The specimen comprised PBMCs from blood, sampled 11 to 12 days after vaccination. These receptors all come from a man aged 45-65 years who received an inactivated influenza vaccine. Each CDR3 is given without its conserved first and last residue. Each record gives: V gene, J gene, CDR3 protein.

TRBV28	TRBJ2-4	ASAGDGGIQY
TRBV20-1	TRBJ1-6	SASGDLGSYNSPLH
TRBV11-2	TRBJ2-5	ASSLSGGNQETQY
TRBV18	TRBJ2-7	ASSPGTSSSYEQY
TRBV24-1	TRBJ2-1	ATSDLGSGSSYNEQF
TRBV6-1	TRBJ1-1	ASRTRQGTLNTEAF
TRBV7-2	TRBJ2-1	ASGQGGNNEQF
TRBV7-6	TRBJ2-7	ASSLQEDSVYEQY
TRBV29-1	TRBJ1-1	SVGYRGTEAF
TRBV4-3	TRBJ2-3	ASSQDLREGTQY
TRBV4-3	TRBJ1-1	ASSQVQGPPTEAF
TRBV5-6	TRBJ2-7	ASSLSVGQGAAYEQY
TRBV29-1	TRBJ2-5	SVGWGETQY
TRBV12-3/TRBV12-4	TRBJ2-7	ASSETGTGAYEQY
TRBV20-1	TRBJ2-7	SARDSGTSYEQY
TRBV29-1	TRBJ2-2	SVVEVNTGELF
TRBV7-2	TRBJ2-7	ASSLEGGYEQY